This TCR beta chain was recovered during a study of blood T cell repertoires in COVID-19. Background on the study: Acute and convalescent COVID-19 samples came from the United States, Italy and Spain. T cells, B-cell-depleted T cells, or PBMCs provided the cDNA or gDNA that served as material.

Original analysis: Amplification of reference gene primers provided the estimated nucleated cell counts. The protocol was immunoSEQ multiplex PCR, while the TCRdb copy is restricted to in-frame clones and leaves out a portion. The DNA was the basis for D and trimming; V, J and clone size are from that table. The table includes around 250,000 clones, approximately 83% detected once. Trimming cost V 6 bases and J 8 bases; bases outside gene matches: 6. The CDR3 contains 14 residues. Per germline, CDR1 MNHEY and CDR2 SMNVEV (reference sequence). This TCR was sampled from a man aged 25-40 years who had recovered from COVID-19. Source material: peripheral blood. The chain combines TRBV27 with TRBJ2-1; 11 nucleotides line up with TRBD2. CDR3: CASSRSGGGYEQFF. As DNA, the CDR3 is TGTGCCAGCAGCCGTAGCGGGGGGGGCTATGAGCAGTTCTTC.